These 30 T cell receptor beta chains were all obtained from the same sample, sequenced in a study of CD8+ T cells in alopecia areata. Extraction and reverse transcription of RNA yielded cDNA as the sequencing template. Generated by immunoSEQ multiplex PCR, the TCRdb table keeps only in-frame clones and is missing some. The sample holds more than 200,000 clones, more than 55% seen once. Regarding treatment: oral pan-JAK inhibitor, 5-10 mg twice daily. Sequencing used CD4+ T cells sorted from blood, obtained around week 42, from a patient treated with tofacitinib. These receptors came from a human donor with alopecia areata.

The V call is TRBV6-5, the J call TRBJ2-5; the match to TRBD2 covers 8 bases. Trimming cost V 0 bases and J 4 bases; bases outside gene matches: 7. This CDR3 comprises 16 residues. Germline CDR1 is MNHEY and CDR2 is SVGAGI. The CDR3 bases are TGTGCCAGCAGTTACTCGACCGGGCGGGGGGCAGAGACCCAGTACTTC. Amino acid sequence: CASSYSTGRGAETQYF.

The chain combines TRBV10-3 with TRBJ2-3; D may correspond to TRBD1 or TRBD2 (5 bases each). The CDR3 is 14 residues long. Germline V gene sequence: CDR1 ENHRY, CDR2 SYGVKD. Trimming cost V 6 bases and J 4 bases, with 14 bases left between them. The CDR3: CAIRPHRDPDTQYF. The CDR3 DNA reads TGTGCCATCAGACCTCATCGGGACCCAGATACGCAGTATTTT.

V usage is TRBV7-2 and J usage is TRBJ2-7, with D unresolved. The germline V gene encodes CDR1 SGHTA and CDR2 FQGNSA. The CDR3 length is 14 residues. Trimming pared 4 bases from V and 5 bases from J, leaving 15 bases between. The CDR3 coding sequence is TGTGCCAGCAGCTCACGGACCCCCCTAAACGAGCAGTACTTC. Protein: CASSSRTPLNEQYF.

This clone was counted a few times. V usage is TRBV10-3 and J usage is TRBJ2-7; 7 positions match TRBD1. V lost 0 bases to trimming and J lost 2 bases; unmatched junction nucleotides: 4. CDR3 length equals 15 residues. CDR1 ENHRY and CDR2 SYGVKD come from the germline V gene. Here the CDR3 DNA reads TGTGCCATCAGTGAGTCCCCCGGGACAGCCTACGAGCAGTACTTC. This gives the protein CAISESPGTAYEQYF.

The chain employs TRBV29-1 and TRBJ1-1; D call uncertain. The germline V gene encodes CDR1 SQVTM and CDR2 ANQGSEA. This CDR3 has 14 amino acids. Trimming removed 6 bases at V and 5 bases at J, with 19 bases between. In nucleotides, the CDR3 is TGCAGCGTCGGATTCGGCAGGAGGGATACTGAAGCTTTCTTT. It codes for CSVGFGRRDTEAFF.

This clone was observed a few times. The rearrangement joins TRBV29-1 to TRBJ1-5; 8 bases map to TRBD1. The J segment lost 3 bases and the V segment lost 5 bases, leaving 6 bases of the junction unmatched. Germline CDR1 SQVTM, CDR2 ANQGSEA. The CDR3 has 14 residues. The CDR3 region is CSVLTGVNNQPQHF. The CDR3 nucleotides are TGCAGCGTTCTGACAGGGGTAAACAATCAGCCCCAGCATTTT.

CDR3 amino acids: CASSSRRTGGLGELFF. CDR3 nucleotide sequence: TGCGCCAGCAGCTCCCGAAGGACGGGAGGCCTGGGGGAGCTGTTTTTT. The chain joins TRBV5-1 to TRBJ2-2; the match to TRBD2 covers 7 bases. The CDR3 is 16 amino acids. Trimming took 3 bases from V and 8 from J; bases not matched to a gene: 13. CDR1 and CDR2 from the germline V gene are SGHRS and YFSETQ.

In this sample, this clone is medium-sized. The genes are TRBV13 and TRBJ2-7; no reliable D call. Between the trimmed V and J ends, which lost 8 bases and 10 bases, there was a span of 15 bases. The CDR3 consists of 11 residues. The V gene's germline CDR1 is PRHDT and CDR2 FYEKMQ (reference sequence). The CDR3 nucleotides read TGTGCCAGCCGCACCGCCAGGTCTCAGTACTTC. Protein: CASRTARSQYF. Full variable domain (outside the CDR3, taken from reference TRBV13 and TRBJ2-7): AAGVIQSPRHLIKEKRETATLKCYPIPRHDTVYWYQQGPGQDPQFLISFYEKMQSDKGSIPDRFSAQQFSDYHSELNMSSLELGDSALYFCASRTARSQYFGPGTRLTVT.

The genes are TRBV10-3 and TRBJ1-5; D remains ambiguous. V was cut by 1 base and J by 5 bases, with 6 bases left in between. This CDR3 has 13 residues. Per the germline V gene, CDR1 is ENHRY and CDR2 is SYGVKD. The CDR3 DNA sequence: TGTGCCATCAGTGAGTATTTAGATCAGCCCCAGCATTTT. This codes for CAISEYLDQPQHF.

This clone has just a few counts. This chain connects TRBV5-6 to TRBJ1-5, with 8 bases that match TRBD1. The CDR3 spans 17 residues. The V segment lost 3 bases and the J segment 2 bases; nucleotides outside the gene matches: 10. CDR1 is SGHDT, CDR2 YYEEEE, per germline. CDR3 region: CASSSSGGRGRNQPQHF. For the CDR3, the DNA is TGTGCCAGCAGCTCTTCAGGGGGCAGAGGGCGCAATCAGCCCCAGCATTTT.

The chain employs TRBV28 and TRBJ2-7; possibly TRBD1 for D (5 bases). This CDR3 is built from 14 residues. V shed 8 bases and J shed 0 bases, with 14 bases lying between them. Germline CDR1 and CDR2: MDHEN and SYDVKM. The CDR3 protein is CASGQLADSYEQYF. Here the CDR3 DNA reads TGTGCCAGCGGACAACTGGCAGACTCCTACGAGCAGTACTTC.

The V call is TRBV30, the J call TRBJ1-1, with TRBD1 matching over 7 bases. Germline loops: CDR1 GTSNPN, CDR2 SVGIG (reference sequence). Trimming at V came to 2 bases and at J to 9 bases, leaving 9 bases not matched to a gene. This CDR3 comprises 13 residues. The CDR3 DNA reads as TGTGCCTGGAGTCAAGAAAGGGACAGCCAAGCTTTCTTT. Its protein is CAWSQERDSQAFF.

Regarding this clone: The sample contains more than one DNA sequence encoding this CDR3. The V call is TRBV2, the J call TRBJ2-7; D not resolved. This CDR3 is built from 11 residues. V was clipped by 4 bases and J by 2 bases, with 3 bases between them. Germline V gene sequence: CDR1 SNHLY, CDR2 FYNNEI. Written as DNA, the CDR3 is TGTGCCAGCAGTGCGCCCTACGAGCAGTACTTC. This translates into CASSAPYEQYF.

V usage is TRBV2 and J usage is TRBJ1-6, with TRBD1 identical over 9 bases. From germline, CDR1 is SNHLY and CDR2 FYNNEI. CDR3 length equals 14 residues. V lost 6 bases and J lost 9; bases outside the gene matches: 6. This CDR3 reads CASREQGARSPLHF. The CDR3 DNA reads TGTGCCAGCAGAGAACAGGGGGCGCGTTCACCCCTCCACTTT.

This chain connects TRBV27 to TRBJ2-2; the match to TRBD1 covers 11 bases. The junction had 6 bases not matched to a gene; V was cut back by 9 bases and J by 3 bases. The germline V gene has CDR1 MNHEY and CDR2 SMNVEV (reference sequence). This CDR3 is built from 15 residues. The CDR3 nucleotides are TGTGCCAGTCGTACGGGACAGGGGGACACCGGGGAGCTGTTTTTT. Translation: CASRTGQGDTGELFF.

The chain links TRBV11-2 to TRBJ1-2; unclear D gene. V was shortened by 5 bases and J by 7 bases, with 8 bases between the two germline ends. CDR3 length: 11 amino acids. Per the germline V gene, CDR1 is SGHAT and CDR2 is FQNNGV. For the CDR3, the DNA is TGTGCCAGCAGCGGGCTGGGTGGCTACACCTTC. Residues: CASSGLGGYTF.

The V and J genes are TRBV30 and TRBJ1-2; D gene unclear. Germline CDR1 is GTSNPN and CDR2 is SVGIG (reference sequence). This CDR3 has 15 residues. Trimming removed 5 bases from V and 5 bases from J, with 21 bases in between. The CDR3 protein is CAWATSGFNAYGYTF. The CDR3 DNA follows: TGTGCCTGGGCTACATCAGGATTTAACGCATATGGCTACACCTTC.

Notes on this clone: This sample also contains other DNA sequences that code for the same CDR3. V and J are TRBV18 and TRBJ2-7; possible D gene TRBD2, 6 bases. Per the germline V gene, CDR1 is KGHSH and CDR2 is LQKENI. The CDR3 is 13 residues long. Trimming took 2 bases from V and 4 from J, leaving 9 bases between them. The CDR3 spells CASSPRRGYEQYF. CDR3 nucleotide sequence: TGTGCCAGCTCACCAAGACGGGGGTACGAGCAGTACTTC.

The chain links TRBV5-3 to TRBJ2-4, with a tentative D call TRBD1 (6 bases). TRBV5-3 is noted as an ORF with a role that remains uncertain. V lost 6 bases to trimming and J lost 8 bases, with 15 bases between them. This CDR3 has 13 amino acids. CDR3 amino acids: CARTITGQDIQYF. In nucleotides, the CDR3 is TGTGCCAGAACGATAACAGGGCAGGACATTCAGTACTTC.

This clone was recorded at least ten times. The chain has TRBV7-9 and TRBJ2-3, with D unclear. There are 16 residues in the CDR3. V lost 8 bases and J 1 base, leaving 19 bases between the germline ends. Germline assignment: CDR1 SEHNR and CDR2 FQNEAQ (reference sequence). The CDR3 sequence: CASGPSGLIGTDTQYF. The DNA of the CDR3 is TGTGCCAGCGGCCCCTCGGGTCTCATAGGCACAGATACGCAGTATTTT.

The rearrangement uses TRBV7-2 and TRBJ2-3; perhaps TRBD1 as D (5 bases). CDR3 length: 14 residues. V lost 8 bases and J 0 bases, leaving 12 bases between the germline ends. The V gene's germline CDR1 is SGHTA and CDR2 FQGNSA. CDR3 sequence: CASSDIRSTDTQYF. For the CDR3, the DNA is TGTGCCAGCTCGGACATACGGAGCACAGATACGCAGTATTTT. The full variable domain, in which reference TRBV7-2 and TRBJ2-3 provide the parts outside the CDR3, is GAGVSQSPSNKVTEKGKDVELRCDPISGHTALYWYRQSLGQGLEFLIYFQGNSAPDKSGLPSDRFSAERTGGSVSTLTIQRTQQEDSAVYLCASSDIRSTDTQYFGPGTRLTVL.

As regards this clone: At one boundary the junction diverges from the germline segment, which might be a read error. The chain is built from TRBV4-1 and TRBJ1-2, with D unclear. Germline assignment: CDR1 MGHRA and CDR2 YSYEKL. The CDR3 runs to 11 residues. The CDR3 nucleotides read TGCGCCAGCAGCCAATACCTCGGACTGTCCTTC. Its protein product is CASSQYLGLSF.

The rearrangement uses TRBV9 and TRBJ1-1; D unclear. This CDR3 is built from 14 residues. V shed 0 bases and J shed 4 bases, with 10 bases lying between them. The germline CDR1 and CDR2 sequences are SGDLS and YYNGEE. CDR3 nucleotides: TGTGCCAGCAGCGTAGAACCCTCCCCCACTGAAGCTTTCTTT. Amino acid sequence: CASSVEPSPTEAFF. Combining the CDR3 with reference TRBV9 and TRBJ1-1 gives the whole variable domain DSGVTQTPKHLITATGQRVTLRCSPRSGDLSVYWYQQSLDQGLQFLIQYYNGEERAKGNILERFSAQQFPDLHSELNLSSLELGDSALYFCASSVEPSPTEAFFGQGTRLTVV.

The rearrangement joins TRBV5-1 to TRBJ2-1; D remains unclear. The CDR3 consists of 15 residues. V was cut by 0 bases and J by 0 bases, with 7 bases left in between. The germline gives CDR1 SGHRS, CDR2 YFSETQ. The CDR3 reads CASSLDPSSYNEQFF. CDR3 in DNA: TGCGCCAGCAGCTTGGACCCGAGCTCCTACAATGAGCAGTTCTTC.

The CDR3 sequence: CASRRESEHSPLHF. Here the CDR3 DNA reads TGTGCCAGCAGAAGGGAGAGTGAACATTCACCCCTCCACTTT. The rearrangement joins TRBV2 to TRBJ1-6, with D hard to call. The CDR3 covers 14 residues. V was clipped by 6 bases and J by 8 bases, with 14 bases between them. Germline V gives CDR1 SNHLY, CDR2 FYNNEI.

The chain has TRBV14 and TRBJ2-1; D unresolved. The germline V and J ends were trimmed by 4 bases and 8 bases, with 6 bases remaining between them. Germline CDR1 is SGHDN and CDR2 is FVKESK. CDR3 length: 11 residues. The DNA of the CDR3 is TGTGCCAGCAGCCGAACGGATGAGCAGTTCTTC. Translation gives CASSRTDEQFF.

The chain combines TRBV19 with TRBJ2-7; 9 positions match TRBD2. The CDR3 length is 17 residues. The germline V gene encodes CDR1 LNHDA and CDR2 SQIVND (reference sequence). V dropped 0 bases and J dropped 0; count of bases not matched to a gene: 6. The DNA for the CDR3 is TGTGCCAGTAGTATAGACCCTTCTAGCGGGACCTCCTACGAGCAGTACTTC. This codes for CASSIDPSSGTSYEQYF.

This clone occurred once. This chain joins TRBV29-1 and TRBJ2-1; D unclear. The V gene's germline CDR1 is SQVTM and CDR2 ANQGSEA. The CDR3 totals 14 residues. Trimming left V 8 bases short and J 3 bases short, with 17 bases between. The CDR3 DNA is TGCAGCCACTCGGGCAATTCCGTCTACAATGAGCAGTTCTTC. Translated, it gives CSHSGNSVYNEQFF.

V gene TRBV6-1 combines with J gene TRBJ1-5; possibly TRBD1 for D (5 bases). Trimming took off 1 base at V and 6 bases at J, with 10 bases between the two ends. Germline CDR1 and CDR2: MNHNS and SASEGT. The length of the CDR3 is 14 residues. This CDR3 reads CASSEVGGAQPQHF. The CDR3 nucleotides read TGTGCCAGCAGTGAAGTGGGGGGAGCTCAGCCCCAGCATTTT.

The sample holds a few counts of this clone. The chain links TRBV18 to TRBJ1-6; D may be TRBD1 (6 bases). V gave up 2 bases and J gave up 7 bases, with 6 bases separating them. The V gene's germline CDR1 is KGHSH and CDR2 LQKENI. CDR3 length: 13 amino acids. CDR3 coding DNA: TGTGCCAGCTCACCAGGGGGCAATTCACCCCTCCACTTT. Its translation is CASSPGGNSPLHF.